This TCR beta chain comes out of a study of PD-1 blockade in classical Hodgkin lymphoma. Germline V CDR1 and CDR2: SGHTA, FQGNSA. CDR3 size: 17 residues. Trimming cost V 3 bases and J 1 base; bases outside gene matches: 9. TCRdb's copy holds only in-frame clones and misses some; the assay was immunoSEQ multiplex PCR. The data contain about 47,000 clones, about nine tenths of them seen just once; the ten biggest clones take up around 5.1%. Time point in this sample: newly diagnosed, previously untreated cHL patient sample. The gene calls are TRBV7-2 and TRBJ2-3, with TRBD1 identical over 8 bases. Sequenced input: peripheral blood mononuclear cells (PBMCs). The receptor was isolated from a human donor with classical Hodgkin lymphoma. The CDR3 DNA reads TGTGCCAGCAGCTTTTCCTTCGCGACAGGGGGCACAGATACGCAGTATTTT. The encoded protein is CASSFSFATGGTDTQYF.